The 26 T cell receptor delta chains below were found in one sample sequenced in a study of gamma-delta chains in newborns, infants, children. TCRdb reapplied CATT to the reads. The sample lists 4,000 to 5,500 delta-chain clones, about 36% occurring once. Material for sequencing was blood. These receptors were taken from a child who received the measles vaccine.

About this clone itself: Other DNA sequences in this specimen translate into the identical CDR3. This chain uses TRDV1 with TRDJ1, with TRDD2 matching over 9 bases. J gave up 4 bases and V 2 bases, and 20 bases lay outside the gene matches. The CDR3 totals 20 residues. Germline CDR1 is TSWWSYY and CDR2 is QGS. The CDR3 loop is CALGETGPSYAPGGDDKLIF. The DNA of the CDR3 is TGTGCTCTTGGGGAAACCGGACCTTCCTACGCGCCTGGGGGGGACGATAAACTCATCTTT.

This clone was recorded a few times. This chain joins TRDV1 and TRDJ1, with 9 bases matching TRDD2. Germline V gene data show CDR1 as TSWWSYY and CDR2 as QGS. Losses at the gene ends were 2 bases for V and 2 bases for J; bases not matched to a gene: 12. The CDR3 covers 18 residues. The CDR3 here is CALGEAFLQLGATDKLIF. The CDR3 DNA follows: TGTGCTCTTGGGGAAGCCTTCCTACAGCTGGGGGCGACCGATAAACTCATCTTT.

The chain carries TRDV3 and TRDJ1; TRDD3 might be the D (6 bases). Trimming cost V 5 bases and J 0 bases, with 25 bases left between them. The CDR3 runs to 17 residues. Germline-derived CDR1 and CDR2 are TVYSNPD and GDNSRS (reference sequence). CDR3 sequence (DNA): TGTGCCAAATCAGGTCTGCCCTTCGGGGATTACACCGATAAACTCATCTTT. As protein: CAKSGLPFGDYTDKLIF.

This clone was counted between two and nine times. The chain has TRDV1 and TRDJ3, with 13 bases fitting TRDD3. Trimming cost V 5 bases and J 0 bases; bases outside gene matches: 13. The CDR3 is 22 residues long. The V gene's germline CDR1 is TSWWSYY and CDR2 QGS. This CDR3 is CALGNSAKYWGIRSWDTRQMFF. As DNA, the CDR3 is TGTGCTCTTGGGAACTCCGCTAAGTACTGGGGGATACGCTCCTGGGACACCCGACAGATGTTTTTC.

The rearrangement uses TRDV1 and TRDJ1; 12 bases agree with TRDD3. After removal of 1 base from V and 3 bases from J, the junction contained 21 bases not matched to a gene. CDR1 is TSWWSYY and CDR2 is QGS in the germline V gene. The CDR3 length is 22 residues. The CDR3 loop reads CALGEPFLLLDWGILHPDKLIF. The CDR3, as DNA: TGTGCTCTTGGGGAACCCTTCCTACTCCTCGACTGGGGGATACTCCATCCCGATAAACTCATCTTT.

The CDR3 protein is CALGELIGPPHWKYTDKLIF. CDR3 nucleotides: TGTGCTCTTGGGGAACTAATAGGGCCCCCCCACTGGAAGTACACCGATAAACTCATCTTT. V and J are TRDV1 and TRDJ1, with D perhaps being TRDD1 or TRDD3 (5 bases each). Germline V gene lookup returns CDR1 TSWWSYY and CDR2 QGS. This CDR3 comprises 20 residues. Trimming removed 0 bases from V and 0 bases from J, with 23 bases in between.

For this clone: The sample holds other DNA sequences that translate to the same CDR3. The rearrangement joins TRDV1 to TRDJ1; 12 nucleotides match TRDD3. Germline V gives CDR1 TSWWSYY, CDR2 QGS. V dropped 3 bases and J dropped 5; count of bases not matched to a gene: 25. There are 22 residues in the CDR3. DNA of the CDR3: TGTGCTCTTGGGGACCAATTCCTACACATGGACTGGGGGATACTAGAGAATGATAAACTCATCTTT. As protein: CALGDQFLHMDWGILENDKLIF.

For this clone: A much larger clone lies one base from this, so it may be a read error. The same CDR3 arises from other DNA sequences in this sample as well. This chain links TRDV1 with TRDJ1, with D tentatively TRDD3 (6 bases). Per germline, CDR1 TSWWSYY and CDR2 QGS. The CDR3 is 16 residues long. Written as DNA, the CDR3 is TGCGCTCTTGGGGAACTCGGCTGGGGACCGACCGATAAACTCATCTTT. Protein product: CALGELGWGPTDKLIF.

About this clone: A far larger clone is one nucleotide away, so this likely arose from a read error. Other DNA sequences in this sample translate to the same CDR3. This chain connects TRDV3 to TRDJ1, with 8 bases fitting TRDD3. Per germline, CDR1 TVYSNPD and CDR2 GDNSRS (reference sequence). V lost 2 bases and J lost 1; bases outside the gene matches: 6. The CDR3 contains 14 residues. The CDR3 nucleotides read TGTGCCTTTTCGCTGGGGGAGACCACCGATAAACTCATCTTT. Translation: CAFSLGETTDKLIF.

On this clone: At one boundary the junction diverges from the germline segment, which might be a read error. This chain links TRDV3 with TRDJ1; TRDD3 aligns across 12 bases. CDR1 is TVYSNPD and CDR2 is GDNSRS in the germline V gene (reference sequence). The length of the CDR3 is 22 residues. The CDR3 region has the DNA TGTGCCTTTAGAGGTGTCCCCCCTCACTGGGGGATACACCCGTGGTACACCGATAAACCCATCTTT. It encodes CAFRGVPPHWGIHPWYTDKPIF.

The genes are TRDV1 and TRDJ1; TRDD3 agrees at 13 bases. Looked up from germline, CDR1 is TSWWSYY and CDR2 is QGS. The V gene end was trimmed by 0 bases and the J gene end by 3 bases; junction bases not matched to a gene: 37. The CDR3 has 28 amino acids. The CDR3, as DNA: TGTGCTCTTGGGGAACTGTCTTCCTACTACCCTTTTCCCCCCCCGTACTGGGGGATACGGACCGAATCCGATAAACTCATCTTT. As protein: CALGELSSYYPFPPPYWGIRTESDKLIF.

This clone turned up a few times. The rearrangement uses TRDV1 and TRDJ1; 10 nucleotides agree with TRDD3. The CDR3 sequence is 19 residues long. Germline V gives CDR1 TSWWSYY, CDR2 QGS. Trimming at V came to 0 bases and at J to 0 bases, leaving 10 bases not matched to a gene. This chain's CDR3 is CALGELIRGGIRHTDKLIF. Here the CDR3 DNA reads TGTGCTCTTGGGGAACTTATTCGGGGGGGGATACGCCACACCGATAAACTCATCTTT.

The chain's CDR3 is CALGELYEPYFSFRYWVRYTDKLIF. The CDR3 nucleotides read TGTGCTCTTGGGGAACTTTATGAACCTTACTTCTCTTTTCGTTACTGGGTTCGGTACACCGATAAACTCATCTTT. The V gene is TRDV1, the J gene TRDJ1, with D tentatively TRDD3 (6 bases). Germline V lookup: CDR1 TSWWSYY, CDR2 QGS. V lost 0 bases, J lost 0 bases, and 38 bases lay in between. This CDR3 is built from 25 residues.

The V call is TRDV1, the J call TRDJ1; TRDD3 matches 9 bases. CDR1 and CDR2 (germline): TSWWSYY, QGS. This CDR3 is built from 20 residues. V lost 4 bases to trimming and J lost 0 bases; unmatched junction nucleotides: 18. CDR3 DNA sequence: TGTGCTCTTGGGGTCCCGTATCCTACGGGGGATACCCCGTACACCGATAAACTCATCTTT. As protein: CALGVPYPTGDTPYTDKLIF.

The CDR3 sequence: CALGESRSRILRTGGLHYRTDKLIF. CDR3 nucleotides: TGTGCTCTTGGGGAAAGTCGATCCAGAATCCTCCGTACTGGGGGACTCCACTATAGGACCGATAAACTCATCTTT. The chain joins TRDV1 to TRDJ1, with 9 bases identical to TRDD3. V gave up 2 bases and J gave up 2 bases; unmatched junction bases: 33. In germline, CDR1 is TSWWSYY, CDR2 QGS. This CDR3 spans 25 amino acids.

The rearrangement links TRDV1 to TRDJ2, with TRDD3 identical over 11 bases. Germline V lookup: CDR1 TSWWSYY, CDR2 QGS. J lost 4 bases, V lost 0 bases, and 25 bases had no gene match. This CDR3 spans 24 amino acids. The CDR3 bases are TGTGCTCTTGGGGAACTAATATACCGTTCCTACGGTTGGGGGATACGCGCCGCGACAGCACAACTCTTCTTT. This encodes CALGELIYRSYGWGIRAATAQLFF.

In this sample, this clone turned up a few times. A far larger clone differs by one base, so this is likely a read error. Other nucleotide sequences from this sample produce the same CDR3. The V and J genes are TRDV3 and TRDJ1; tentatively, D is TRDD3 (6 bases). V was shortened by 2 bases and J by 5 bases, with 18 bases between the two germline ends. This CDR3 has 14 residues. CDR1 TVYSNPD and CDR2 GDNSRS come from the germline V gene (reference sequence). CDR3 loop: CAFETQGGLDKLIF. In DNA form, the CDR3 reads TGTGCCTTTGAGACTCAAGGGGGACTAGATAAACTCATCTTT.

The chain employs TRDV2 and TRDJ1; the match to TRDD3 covers 13 bases. Trimming cost V 0 bases and J 4 bases; bases outside gene matches: 13. CDR1 and CDR2 (germline): GEAIGNYY, EKD. This CDR3 contains 19 residues. This chain's CDR3 is CACDTVLLGDTRSSDKLIF. CDR3 nucleotide sequence: TGTGCCTGTGACACCGTATTACTGGGGGATACGCGGAGTAGCGATAAACTCATCTTT.

This clone was seen more than once but under ten times. The chain recombines TRAV29/DV5 with TRDJ1; 9 bases align to TRDD3. The junction had 10 bases not matched to a gene; V was cut back by 0 bases and J by 1 base. The CDR3 has 17 residues. Germline CDR1 and CDR2: NSMFDY and ISSIKDK. CDR3 DNA: TGTGCAGCAAGCGAGTCTAGGGGGGATACTTCCACCGATAAACTCATCTTT. Translating gives CAASESRGDTSTDKLIF.

This clone was seen a handful of times. The chain links TRDV1 to TRDJ3, with TRDD3 as a possible D gene (6 bases). This CDR3 is built from 24 residues. CDR1 TSWWSYY and CDR2 QGS come from the germline V gene. The V end was cut by 4 bases, the J end by 0 bases, with 31 bases between. The CDR3 DNA reads TGTGCTCTTGGGGTCTTCGCTCCAGTGAGTATACTGGGCGCAAGCTCCTGGGACACCCGACAGATGTTTTTC. Translated: CALGVFAPVSILGASSWDTRQMFF.

This sequence joins TRDV1 and TRDJ1; maybe TRDD3 (5 bases). Between the trimmed V and J ends, which lost 2 bases and 4 bases, there was a span of 17 bases. The CDR3 runs 16 residues. In germline, CDR1 is TSWWSYY, CDR2 QGS. The CDR3 DNA is TGTGCTCTTGGGGAAATTACATACTGGATAAGCGATAAACTCATCTTT. This sequence encodes CALGEITYWISDKLIF.

Remarks on this clone: The same CDR3 is also encoded by other DNA sequences in this sample. V is TRDV3 and J is TRDJ1; a weak D match, TRDD2 (5 bases). This CDR3 has 15 residues. The ends were cut back, 3 bases at V and 2 bases at J, with 19 bases in the middle. Looked up from germline, CDR1 is TVYSNPD and CDR2 is GDNSRS (reference sequence). For the CDR3, the DNA is TGTGCCTTCTCCCTACCGACCAAAGGTACCGATAAACTCATCTTT. Translating gives CAFSLPTKGTDKLIF.

This clone qualifies as medium-sized. V usage is TRDV2 and J usage is TRDJ3; no firm D call. Deletions cut 0 bases from V and 0 bases from J, with 11 bases between. This CDR3 has 18 residues. CDR1 and CDR2 from the germline V gene are GEAIGNYY and EKD. Written as DNA, the CDR3 is TGTGCCTGTGACACCGTAGGGCCAAGCTCCTGGGACACCCGACAGATGTTTTTC. Protein product: CACDTVGPSSWDTRQMFF.

J is TRDJ1 and V is TRDV1; D not resolved. The germline V and J ends were trimmed by 1 base and 0 bases, with 12 bases remaining between them. This CDR3 has 16 amino acids. Germline V gene data show CDR1 as TSWWSYY and CDR2 as QGS. The CDR3 spells CALGEPPPAYTDKLIF. The CDR3, as DNA: TGTGCTCTTGGGGAACCCCCTCCTGCTTACACCGATAAACTCATCTTT.

Remarks on this clone: At one end the junction does not follow the germline gene, possibly because of a read error. The chain employs TRDV2 and TRDJ3, with TRDD3 matching 13 bases. Germline V gives CDR1 GEAIGNYY, CDR2 EKD. CDR3 length: 21 residues. Here the CDR3 DNA reads TGTGCCTGTGACCCACCCTTTACTGGGGGATACGGCTCCTGGGACACCCGACAGGTGTTTTTC. Protein: CACDPPFTGGYGSWDTRQVFF.

This clone is deemed medium-sized. This chain links TRDV1 with TRDJ1; TRDD3 aligns across 11 bases. Germline values: CDR1 TSWWSYY, CDR2 QGS. There are 21 residues in the CDR3. V dropped 4 bases and J dropped 9; count of bases not matched to a gene: 28. The CDR3 loop reads CALGGRGRFPTLWGIREELIF. As DNA, the CDR3 is TGTGCTCTTGGGGGCCGCGGACGGTTTCCTACGCTATGGGGGATACGAGAGGAACTCATCTTT.